Described below is a single TCR beta chain sequence and its context. These data belong to a study of blood T cell repertoires in COVID-19. Turning to the study itself: The United States, Italy and Spain supplied acute and convalescent COVID-19 samples. PBMCs, B-cell-depleted T cells, or T cells provided the cDNA or gDNA that made up the material.

Authors' methods: Researchers report that nucleated cell counts were estimated from reference gene primer amplification. TCRdb's copy holds only in-frame clones and misses some; the assay was immunoSEQ multiplex PCR. That table gives V, J and clone size, and the DNA gave D and trimming. The sample has tens of thousands of clones, 77% seen once. Germline CDR1 is LNHDA and CDR2 is SQIVND (reference sequence). CDR3 length: 14 residues. The V segment lost 5 bases and the J segment 5 bases; nucleotides outside the gene matches: 5. The sample was peripheral blood. V gene TRBV19 combines with J gene TRBJ1-5; 8 nucleotides align to TRBD1. This TCR derives from a human donor in a cohort sampled during active COVID-19. CDR3 nucleotide sequence: TGTGCCAGTAGTGGGCTGACAGGGGATCAGCCCCAGCATTTT. Residues: CASSGLTGDQPQHF.